There are many counts of the clone carrying this T cell receptor beta chain. The target antigen is unknown. Via MiXCR, TCRdb re-called the multiplex PCR reads, giving one row per CDR3 protein. The table lists about 120,000 distinct CDR3 sequences, about 20% of them singletons. The data were obtained in a study of breast tumors, draining lymph nodes, adjacent tissues. Study-wide results and caveats: Tumor T cell lymph node origin was a supported hypothesis, not proven. Compared with basal-like, luminal-like tumors shared significantly more repertoire with nontumor tissue. Data fit most tumor T cells coming from lymph node, expanding in tumor. Tumors had less TCR diversity than lymph nodes, more than nontumor tissue.

Axillary draining lymph nodes of breast cancer patients supplied the node samples. This CDR3 is 14 amino acids long. CDR1 is SGHVS, CDR2 FNYEAQ, per germline. Trimming took 5 bases from V and 0 from J; bases not matched to a gene: 4. The V call is TRBV7-6, the J call TRBJ2-7; 7 bases agree with TRBD1. The receptor's source is a female donor with breast cancer. Some clones in this sample may be carry-over from other donors' samples. The specimen was axillary lymph node tissue. CDR3 in amino acids: CASSLWDSSYEQYF. CDR3 in DNA: TGTGCCAGCAGCCTATGGGACAGCTCCTACGAGCAGTACTTC.